This T cell receptor beta chain is drawn from a study of blood T cell repertoires in COVID-19. Whole-study context: COVID-19 samples from acute and convalescent phases originated in the United States, Italy and Spain. T cells, B-cell-depleted T cells, or PBMCs supplied cDNA or gDNA.

Data came from immunoSEQ multiplex PCR; TCRdb stores just in-frame clones and leaves some out. The sample has 15,000 to 20,000 clones, almost 85% seen once; the top ten hold approximately 28%. Germline V gene sequence: CDR1 SGHAT, CDR2 FQNNGV. Trimming took 3 bases from V and 0 from J, leaving 16 bases between them. The CDR3 contains 17 residues. The V and J genes are TRBV11-2 and TRBJ2-3; weak D call: TRBD2 (6 bases). The specimen sequenced was peripheral blood. This sequence originates from a woman aged 70-85 years with active COVID-19. CDR3 residues: CASSFLLASSSTDTQYF. The CDR3, as DNA: TGTGCCAGCAGCTTCCTACTAGCCAGTTCTAGCACAGATACGCAGTATTTT.